The source of this TCR beta chain is a study of blood T cells in healthy people across ages. Total RNA, at least 5 micrograms per sample, came from PBMCs. Sample-barcoded 5' priming and a J-beta primer mix drove a second PCR of 7 to 11 cycles. TCRdb redid the calling of the 5' RACE reads with MiXCR, one entry per CDR3 protein. The table shows roughly 680,000 distinct CDR3 sequences, with approximately 50% occurring only once. This clonotype was detected ten times or more. Germline V gives CDR1 SNHLY, CDR2 FYNNEI. V was pared by 6 bases and J by 5 bases, with 7 bases of the junction left unmatched. The CDR3 is made up of 14 amino acids.

The chain uses TRBV2 and TRBJ2-1, with TRBD2 matching 7 bases. The TCR originated in a woman in her sixties in good health. The material sequenced was blood. The CDR3 region is CASSSSGGDNEQFF. The CDR3 region has the DNA TGTGCCAGCAGCTCTAGCGGAGGGGACAATGAGCAGTTCTTC.